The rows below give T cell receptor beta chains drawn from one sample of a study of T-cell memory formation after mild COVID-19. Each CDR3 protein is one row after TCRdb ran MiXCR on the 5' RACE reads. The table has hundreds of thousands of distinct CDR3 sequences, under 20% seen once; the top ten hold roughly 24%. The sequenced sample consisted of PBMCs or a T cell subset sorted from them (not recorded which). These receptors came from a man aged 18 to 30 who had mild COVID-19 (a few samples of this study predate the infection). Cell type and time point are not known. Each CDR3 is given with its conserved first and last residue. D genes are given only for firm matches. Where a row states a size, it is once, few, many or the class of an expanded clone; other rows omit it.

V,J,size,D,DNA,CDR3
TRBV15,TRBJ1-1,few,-,TGTGCCACCAGCTCTCAACAGAGAGGGGGGGAGGCTTTCTTT,CATSSQQRGGEAFF
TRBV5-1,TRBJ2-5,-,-,TGCGCCAGCAGCTTGGCCCCTGGAGCCCGGTTAGAGACCCAGTACTTC,CASSLAPGARLETQYF
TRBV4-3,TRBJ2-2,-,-,TGCGCCAGCAGCTCACCAGGGGGGACAGTGAACACCGGGGAGCTGTTTTTT,CASSSPGGTVNTGELFF
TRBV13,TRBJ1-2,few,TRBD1,TGTGCCAGCAGCAGGACAGGGACGGAAGGCTACACCTTC,CASSRTGTEGYTF
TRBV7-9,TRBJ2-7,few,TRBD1,TGTGCCAGCAGCTTAGGCACAGGGGGGAAGATCTCCTACGAGCAGTACTTC,CASSLGTGGKISYEQYF
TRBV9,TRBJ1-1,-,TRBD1,TGTGCCAGCAGCGAGGGGGCAGCCCCGAACACTGAAGCTTTCTTT,CASSEGAAPNTEAFF
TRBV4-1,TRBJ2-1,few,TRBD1,TGCGCCAGCTCTACTCGGGACAGGTCGTTGGATGAGCAGTTCTTC,CASSTRDRSLDEQFF
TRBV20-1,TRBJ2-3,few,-,TGCAGTGCGAGCACAACGCGGGGTGGCGATACGCAGTATTTT,CSASTTRGGDTQYF
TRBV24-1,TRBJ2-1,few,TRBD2,TGTGCCACCAGTGACAGTGGACTAGCGGGGTCTGCCTACAATGAGCAGTTCTTC,CATSDSGLAGSAYNEQFF
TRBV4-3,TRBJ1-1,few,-,TGCGCCAGCAGCAGCAACCCGGGAGGTGAAGCTTTCTTT,CASSSNPGGEAFF
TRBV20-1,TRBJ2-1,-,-,TGCAGTGCCCTAGCCCTCAATGAGCAGTTCTTC,CSALALNEQFF
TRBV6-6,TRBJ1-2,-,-,TGTGCCAGCAGTCTTAGTCCAGCTAACTATGGCTACACCTTC,CASSLSPANYGYTF
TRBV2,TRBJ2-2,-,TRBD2,TGCGGAAAGGCGGGGGCCGGGGAGCTGTTTTTT,CGKAGAGELFF
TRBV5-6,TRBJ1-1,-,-,TGTGCCAGCAGCGCGCAGGGAAGAACTGAAGCTTTCTTT,CASSAQGRTEAFF
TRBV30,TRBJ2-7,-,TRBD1,TGTGCCTCGGGACAGGGGGCTAGGGAGCAGTACTTC,CASGQGAREQYF
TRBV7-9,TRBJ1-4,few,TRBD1,TGTGCCAGCAGTCCTCAGGGGGCGAGAAATGAAAAACTGTTTTTT,CASSPQGARNEKLFF
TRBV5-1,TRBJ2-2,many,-,TGCGCCAGCAGCGTAACCCAGGGCGCCGGGGAGCTGTTTTTT,CASSVTQGAGELFF
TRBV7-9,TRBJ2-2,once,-,TGTGCCAGCAGCTTCCCCGTGGGGGATTCAGGGGAGCTGTTTTTT,CASSFPVGDSGELFF
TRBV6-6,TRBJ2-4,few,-,TGTGCCAGCACGGGGGACATTCAGTACTTC,CASTGDIQYF
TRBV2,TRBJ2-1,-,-,TGTGCCAGCAGTGGGCAGGCGGGATTCAATGAGCAGTTCTTC,CASSGQAGFNEQFF
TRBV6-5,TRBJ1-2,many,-,TGTGCCAGCAGTTACGCGTCAACTGGACTCCGGGGCTACACCTTC,CASSYASTGLRGYTF
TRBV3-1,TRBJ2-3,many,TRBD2,TGTGCCAGCAGCCAAGATCTAGCGGGGGGCCACACAGATACGCAGTATTTT,CASSQDLAGGHTDTQYF
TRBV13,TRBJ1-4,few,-,TGTGCCAGTAGACTAAGGGGGAATGAAAAACTGTTTTTT,CASRLRGNEKLFF
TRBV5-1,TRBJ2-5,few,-,TGCGCCAGCAGCTTAAGTGACTCACGCTGGGAGACCCAGTACTTC,CASSLSDSRWETQYF
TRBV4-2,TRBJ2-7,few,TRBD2,TGTGCCAGCAGCCAAGCACGGGGGGAACTCGAGCAGTACTTC,CASSQARGELEQYF
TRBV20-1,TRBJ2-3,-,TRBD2,TGCAGTGCTTGCTCGGGGGGGGATACGCAGTATTTT,CSACSGGDTQYF
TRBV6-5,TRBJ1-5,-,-,TGTGCCAGCAGCGAACAGGATAGCAATCAGCCCCAGCATTTT,CASSEQDSNQPQHF
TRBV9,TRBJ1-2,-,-,TGTGCCAGCAGCGGGAGGGGAAGGGTTGGCTACACCTTC,CASSGRGRVGYTF
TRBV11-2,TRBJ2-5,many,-,TGTGCCAGCAGGGGCGGGGAGACCCAGTACTTC,CASRGGETQYF
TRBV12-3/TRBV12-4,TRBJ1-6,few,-,TGTGCCAGCAGTTTGGGGGCTAATTCACCCCTCCACTTT,CASSLGANSPLHF
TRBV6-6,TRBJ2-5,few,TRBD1,TGTGCCAGCAGTTACGGGGTGACAGGGTCAAAGACCCAGTACTTC,CASSYGVTGSKTQYF
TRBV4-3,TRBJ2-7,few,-,TGCGCCAGCAGCACCGGACCGAATTCCTACGAGCAGTACTTC,CASSTGPNSYEQYF
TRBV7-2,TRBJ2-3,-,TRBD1,TGTGCCAGCAGCTTAGTAGGCAGGGGGTCGCGGGATACGCAGTATTTT,CASSLVGRGSRDTQYF
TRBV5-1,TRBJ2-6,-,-,TGCGCCAGCAGCTTGGGACAGCTCAGCTGGGCCAACGTCCTGACTTTC,CASSLGQLSWANVLTF
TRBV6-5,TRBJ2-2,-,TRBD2,TGTGCCAGCAGTTCCAGCGGGGGGCGCGGCGGGGAGCTGTTTTTT,CASSSSGGRGGELFF
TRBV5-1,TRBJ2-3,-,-,TGCGCCAGCAGCCCGGAACACTTGGCCCTTACGCAGTATTTT,CASSPEHLALTQYF
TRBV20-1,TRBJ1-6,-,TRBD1,TGCAGTGCTGCCCGCTCAACAGGGGAAGTGGCACCCCTCCACTTT,CSAARSTGEVAPLHF
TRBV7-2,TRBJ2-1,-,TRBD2,TGTGCCAGCAGCCCGAATACGCGGGGGTACTCCTACAATGAGCAGTTCTTC,CASSPNTRGYSYNEQFF
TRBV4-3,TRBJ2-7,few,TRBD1,TGCGCCAGCAGCCCGTACAGGGGAACCTACGAGCAGTACTTC,CASSPYRGTYEQYF
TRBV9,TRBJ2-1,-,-,TGTGCCAGCAGCTCCAAGGGGGGGCCCTACAATGAGCAGTTCTTC,CASSSKGGPYNEQFF
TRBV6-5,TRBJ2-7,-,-,TGTGCCAGCAGTCCTCCGGGATTGAGGGAGGCCTACGAGCAGTACTTC,CASSPPGLREAYEQYF
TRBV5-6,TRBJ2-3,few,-,TGTGCCAGCAGCTCAACCCGGGATACGCAGTATTTT,CASSSTRDTQYF
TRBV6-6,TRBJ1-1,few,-,TGTGCCAGCAGCCCCGGGGAGGGGGGAGCTTTCTTT,CASSPGEGGAFF
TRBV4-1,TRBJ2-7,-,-,TGCGCCAGCAGCCCCTGGGACGGCTACGAGCAGTACTTC,CASSPWDGYEQYF
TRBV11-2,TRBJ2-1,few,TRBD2,TGTGCCAGCAGCTTAGGAGGATTTGGGACTAGCGGATACAATGAGCAGTTCTTC,CASSLGGFGTSGYNEQFF